This TCR beta chain was found in a study of cytomegalovirus exposure and HLA in healthy donors. Study results and limitations: Among TCR beta chains of equal frequency, HLA-associated ones were more clonally expanded in a later analysis. Despite most TCR sequences being rare, some public TCRs occurred in many donors. Being productive about 87% or about 30% of the time was typical of most TCR beta V segments in an earlier analysis.

The germline V gene has CDR1 MNHNY and CDR2 SVGAGI (reference sequence). CDR3 size: 15 residues. J gave up 3 bases and V 6 bases, and 6 bases lay outside the gene matches. Notes on this clone: Antigen unknown.

Whereas donors were nominally healthy upon sampling, unrecorded immune exposures were probable. The PCR employed 60 Vbeta primers together with 13 Jbeta primers. The assay was immunoSEQ multiplex PCR, and TCRdb's table has in-frame clones only and misses some. The table has 180,000 or so clones, over 75% seen once. The gene calls are TRBV6-6 and TRBJ2-3; TRBD2 agrees at 10 bases. Source material: PBMCs. The sequence derives from a man in his late teens or twenties in good health and CMV-seropositive. The CDR3 here is CASSSSGGATDTQYF. DNA for the CDR3: TGTGCCAGCAGCTCAAGCGGGGGGGCAACAGATACGCAGTATTTT.